This record looks at one TCR beta chain sequence and its context. The authors incorporated unique molecular identifiers into the TCR beta cDNA libraries. TCRdb called the PCR reads again in MiXCR, with one record for every CDR3 protein. The sample lists about 160,000 distinct CDR3 sequences, 36% occurring once. This specimen belongs to a study of post-analysis software for immune sequencing data. Germline assignment: CDR1 SGHDT and CDR2 YYEEEE. The CDR3 runs 15 residues. Between the trimmed V and J ends, which lost 2 bases and 2 bases, there was a span of 11 bases. Source: blood, taken after autologous hematopoietic stem cell transplantation. The chain is built from TRBV5-6 and TRBJ2-1; D is unclear. The TCR comes from a girl aged 5 to 17 with multiple sclerosis. CDR3 DNA: TGTGCCAGCAGCTTTCAGGACCGGCCCTACAATGAGCAGTTCTTC. This encodes CASSFQDRPYNEQFF.